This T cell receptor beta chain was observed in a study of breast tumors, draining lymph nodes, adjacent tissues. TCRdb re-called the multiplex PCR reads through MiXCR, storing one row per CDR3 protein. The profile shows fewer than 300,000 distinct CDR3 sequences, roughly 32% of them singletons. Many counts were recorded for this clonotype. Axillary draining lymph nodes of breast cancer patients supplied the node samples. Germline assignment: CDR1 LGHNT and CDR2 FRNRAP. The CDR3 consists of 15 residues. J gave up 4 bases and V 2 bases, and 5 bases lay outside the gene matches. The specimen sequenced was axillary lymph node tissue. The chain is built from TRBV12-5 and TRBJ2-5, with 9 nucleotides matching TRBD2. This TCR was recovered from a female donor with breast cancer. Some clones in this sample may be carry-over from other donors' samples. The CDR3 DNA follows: TGTGCTAGTGGTTTGACGGGACTAGCTATAGAGACCCAGTACTTC. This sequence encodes CASGLTGLAIETQYF.